This T cell receptor beta chain was recovered during a study of cytomegalovirus exposure and HLA in healthy donors. In the case of this clone: Its antigen is undetermined.

This CDR3 comprises 15 residues. Germline V CDR1 and CDR2: SGDLS, YYNGEE. V lost 4 bases and J lost 6; bases outside the gene matches: 8. Study results and caveats: Investigators reported over 150 TCR beta chains as tied to cytomegalovirus. In a later analysis, several top co-occurrence clusters appeared linked to parvovirus B19, influenza, CMV and Epstein-Barr virus.

The PCR used 60 Vbeta and 13 Jbeta primers. The assay was immunoSEQ multiplex PCR, and TCRdb's table has in-frame clones only and misses some. The data hold 120,000 or so clones, with approximately 80% observed a single time. This sequence joins TRBV9 and TRBJ1-5, with 9 positions matching TRBD1. The source is a man aged 30-40 years in good health and CMV-seronegative. Sequences were obtained from PBMCs. CDR3 amino acids: CASSPGQGLGQPQHF. Written as DNA, the CDR3 is TGTGCCAGCAGCCCGGGACAGGGTCTGGGTCAGCCCCAGCATTTT.